The clone carrying this T cell receptor beta chain was recorded a few times. Its antigen remains unknown. Germline V gives CDR1 MGHRA, CDR2 YSYEKL. CDR3 length: 14 amino acids. V lost 5 bases to trimming and J lost 7 bases; unmatched junction nucleotides: 6. The PCR ran on 60 Vbeta and 13 Jbeta primers. Method: immunoSEQ multiplex PCR; TCRdb's copy keeps in-frame clones and lacks some. The sample gives 95,000 to 150,000 clones, about 78% of which show up once; about 7.9% is in the top ten. This sample stems from a study of cytomegalovirus exposure and HLA in healthy donors. Study results and limitations: In a later analysis, V- and J-gene trimming of beta chains associated with a DCLRE1C missense variant, replicated independently.

The rearrangement joins TRBV4-1 to TRBJ2-1; 9 nucleotides agree with TRBD1. Material for sequencing was PBMCs. The sequence came from a woman in her thirties or forties in good health and CMV-seropositive. This CDR3 reads CASSYSDRGNEQFF. Written as DNA, the CDR3 is TGCGCCAGCAGCTACTCTGACAGGGGGAATGAGCAGTTCTTC.